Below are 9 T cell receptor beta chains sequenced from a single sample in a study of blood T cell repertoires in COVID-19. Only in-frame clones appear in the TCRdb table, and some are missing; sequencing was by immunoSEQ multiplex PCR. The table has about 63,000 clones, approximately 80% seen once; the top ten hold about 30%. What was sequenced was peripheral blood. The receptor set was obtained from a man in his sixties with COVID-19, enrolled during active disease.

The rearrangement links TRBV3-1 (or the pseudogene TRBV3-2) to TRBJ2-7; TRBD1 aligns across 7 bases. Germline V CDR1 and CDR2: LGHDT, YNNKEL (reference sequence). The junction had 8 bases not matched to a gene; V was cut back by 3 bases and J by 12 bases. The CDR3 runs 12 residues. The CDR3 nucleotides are TGTGCCAGCAGCCATGGTGACAGGGACCCGTACTTC. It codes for CASSHGDRDPYF.

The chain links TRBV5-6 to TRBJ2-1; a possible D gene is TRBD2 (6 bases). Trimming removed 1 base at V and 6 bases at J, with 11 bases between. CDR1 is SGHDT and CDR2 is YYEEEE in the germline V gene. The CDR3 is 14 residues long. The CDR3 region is CASSLMDYSNEQFF. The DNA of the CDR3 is TGTGCCAGCAGCTTGATGGACTATTCCAATGAGCAGTTCTTC.

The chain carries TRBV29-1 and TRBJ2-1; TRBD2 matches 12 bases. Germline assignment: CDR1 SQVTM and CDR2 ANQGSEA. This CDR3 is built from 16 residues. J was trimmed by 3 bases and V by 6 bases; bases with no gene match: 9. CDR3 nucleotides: TGCAGCGTACGGACTAGCGGGATCATTCTCTACAATGAGCAGTTCTTC. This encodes CSVRTSGIILYNEQFF.

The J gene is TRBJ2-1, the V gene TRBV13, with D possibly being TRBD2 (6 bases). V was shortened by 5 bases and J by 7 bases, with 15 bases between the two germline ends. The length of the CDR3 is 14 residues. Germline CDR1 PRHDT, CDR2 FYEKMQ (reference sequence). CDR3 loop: CASSAPGLRNEQFF. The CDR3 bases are TGTGCCAGCAGCGCCCCGGGACTGAGAAATGAGCAGTTCTTC.

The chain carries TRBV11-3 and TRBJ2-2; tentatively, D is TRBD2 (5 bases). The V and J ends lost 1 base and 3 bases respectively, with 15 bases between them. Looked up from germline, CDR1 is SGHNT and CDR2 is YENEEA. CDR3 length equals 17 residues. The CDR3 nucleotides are TGTGCCAGCAGCTTAGGGGGAACGGCGAGGGACACCGGGGAGCTGTTTTTT. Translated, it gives CASSLGGTARDTGELFF. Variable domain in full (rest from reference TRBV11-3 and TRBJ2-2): EAGVVQSPRYKIIEKKQPVAFWCNPISGHNTLYWYLQNLGQGPELLIRYENEEAVDDSQLPKDRFSAERLKGVDSTLKIQPAELGDSAVYLCASSLGGTARDTGELFFGEGSRLTVL.

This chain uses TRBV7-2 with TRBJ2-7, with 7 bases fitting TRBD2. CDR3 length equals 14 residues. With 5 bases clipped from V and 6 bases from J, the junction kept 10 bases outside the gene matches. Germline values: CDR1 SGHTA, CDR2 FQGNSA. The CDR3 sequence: CASSAGGGPSEQYF. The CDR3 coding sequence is TGTGCCAGCAGCGCCGGGGGAGGGCCGAGCGAGCAGTACTTC.

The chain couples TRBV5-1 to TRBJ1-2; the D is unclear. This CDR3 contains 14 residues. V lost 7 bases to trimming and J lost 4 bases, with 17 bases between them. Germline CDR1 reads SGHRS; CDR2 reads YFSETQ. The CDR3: CASASEEGRYGYTF. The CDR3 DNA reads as TGCGCCAGCGCCTCGGAGGAGGGCCGCTATGGCTACACCTTC.

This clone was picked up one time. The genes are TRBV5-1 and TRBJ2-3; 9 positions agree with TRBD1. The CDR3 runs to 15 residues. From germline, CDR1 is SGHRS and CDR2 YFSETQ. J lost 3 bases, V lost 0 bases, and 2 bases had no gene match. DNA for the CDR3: TGCGCCAGCAGCTTGGACGGGACAGGGACAGATACGCAGTATTTT. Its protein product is CASSLDGTGTDTQYF.

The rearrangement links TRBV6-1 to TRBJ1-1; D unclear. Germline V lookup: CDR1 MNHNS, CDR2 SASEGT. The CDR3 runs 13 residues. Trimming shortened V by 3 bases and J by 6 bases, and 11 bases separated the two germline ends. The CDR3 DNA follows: TGTGCCAGCAGTGAGTTAAAGCGGTCTGAAGCTTTCTTT. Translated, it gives CASSELKRSEAFF.